A single sample gave rise to the 24 T cell receptor beta chains below, sequenced in a study of control samples from healthy donors and cancer patients. Clones were read by immunoSEQ multiplex PCR, and TCRdb kept only the in-frame ones, dropping some. The sample yields 150,000 to 200,000 clones, about nine tenths seen once. Sequencing used blood. All receptors derive from a woman in her 40s in good health.

The chain joins TRBV5-3 to TRBJ1-1, with D unclear. TRBV5-3 is filed as an ORF, its function uncertain. V was trimmed by 1 base and J by 3 bases, leaving 7 bases between them. This CDR3 is 13 amino acids long. The CDR3 sequence is CARSLIRYTEAFF. The CDR3 DNA reads TGTGCCAGAAGCTTGATCCGCTACACTGAAGCTTTCTTT.

This sequence joins TRBV5-1 and TRBJ2-7, with D possibly matching TRBD2 (5 bases). V was cut by 0 bases and J by 3 bases, with 10 bases left in between. In germline, CDR1 is SGHRS, CDR2 YFSETQ. The CDR3 spans 14 residues. In DNA form, the CDR3 reads TGCGCCAGCAGCTTGGTGCCGGGGAGCTACGAGCAGTACTTC. Translation gives CASSLVPGSYEQYF. Complete variable domain (other parts from reference TRBV5-1 and TRBJ2-7): KAGVTQTPRYLIKTRGQQVTLSCSPISGHRSVSWYQQTPGQGLQFLFEYFSETQRNKGNFPGRFSGRQFSNSRSEMNVSTLELGDSALYLCASSLVPGSYEQYFGPGTRLTVT.

In nucleotides, the CDR3 is TGCAGCCATAGGGAAGACTATGGCTACACCTTC. Translation gives CSHREDYGYTF. The rearrangement uses TRBV29-1 and TRBJ1-2, with no clear D. CDR3 size: 11 residues. Deletions cut 8 bases from V and 3 bases from J, with 10 bases between. Germline V gene data show CDR1 as SQVTM and CDR2 as ANQGSEA.

The chain uses TRBV2 and TRBJ1-1; D remains ambiguous. Germline V CDR1 and CDR2: SNHLY, FYNNEI. V was clipped by 4 bases and J by 4 bases, with 10 bases between them. This CDR3 comprises 13 residues. CDR3 protein: CASSVAASTEAFF. The CDR3 nucleotides are TGTGCCAGCAGTGTTGCGGCGAGCACTGAAGCTTTCTTT.

The genes are TRBV13 and TRBJ1-3; no clear D gene. Per the germline V gene, CDR1 is PRHDT and CDR2 is FYEKMQ (reference sequence). The V end lost 4 bases, the J end lost 0 bases, and 7 bases lay between the germline ends. The CDR3 extends over 14 amino acids. CDR3 nucleotide sequence: TGTGCCAGCAGCTCCCCCCTCTCTGGAAACACCATATATTTT. Its protein product is CASSSPLSGNTIYF.

The rearrangement links TRBV9 to TRBJ2-7; D gene unclear. The CDR3 has 15 residues. The V and J ends lost 0 bases and 1 base respectively, with 11 bases between them. CDR1 and CDR2 (germline): SGDLS, YYNGEE. This chain's CDR3 is CASSVDSAWSYEQYF. In nucleotides, the CDR3 is TGTGCCAGCAGCGTAGATAGTGCTTGGTCCTACGAGCAGTACTTC.

This clone came up once. The J gene is TRBJ2-2, the V gene TRBV11-3; D ambiguous. Per the germline V gene, CDR1 is SGHNT and CDR2 is YENEEA. The CDR3 runs to 13 residues. V gave up 0 bases and J gave up 8 bases, with 7 bases separating them. The CDR3 sequence: CASSLDVLGELFF. The CDR3, as DNA: TGTGCCAGCAGCTTAGACGTTTTGGGGGAGCTGTTTTTT.

The rearrangement joins TRBV6-5 to TRBJ1-2, with D perhaps matching TRBD1 (5 bases). Per the germline V gene, CDR1 is MNHEY and CDR2 is SVGAGI. Deletions cut 0 bases from V and 8 bases from J, with 10 bases between. The CDR3 runs 13 residues. The CDR3: CASSYSEGSGYTF. The CDR3 DNA follows: TGTGCCAGCAGTTACTCGGAGGGGAGCGGCTACACCTTC.

The chain employs TRBV5-1 and TRBJ2-3, with D unresolved. Germline CDR1 and CDR2: SGHRS and YFSETQ. This CDR3 is 16 amino acids long. Trimming removed 0 bases at V and 0 bases at J, with 11 bases between. The CDR3 region is CASSLVTSTSTDTQYF. The CDR3, as DNA: TGCGCCAGCAGCTTGGTTACCAGTACTAGCACAGATACGCAGTATTTT.

This chain uses TRBV5-6 with TRBJ2-1; a possible D gene is TRBD1 (6 bases). With 5 bases removed from V and 8 bases from J, the gap between germline ends came to 14 bases. CDR3 length equals 13 residues. CDR1 is SGHDT, CDR2 YYEEEE, per germline. CDR3 nucleotide sequence: TGTGCCAGCAGTTCCGGGACATTGTATGAGCAGTTCTTC. Translating it yields CASSSGTLYEQFF.

The chain has TRBV11-3 and TRBJ1-5, with a tentative D call TRBD1 (5 bases). Germline V gene lookup returns CDR1 SGHNT and CDR2 YENEEA. This CDR3 is 13 amino acids long. Trimming pared 2 bases from V and 15 bases from J, leaving 17 bases between. The CDR3 DNA is TGTGCCAGCAGCTTATCGCTATGCGGGGCCCGGCATTTT. This sequence encodes CASSLSLCGARHF.

This clone was recorded only once. The V and J genes are TRBV5-1 and TRBJ2-3; D is unclear. The CDR3 contains 14 residues. The V gene's germline CDR1 is SGHRS and CDR2 YFSETQ. The V end was cut by 1 base, the J end by 0 bases, with 6 bases between. The DNA of the CDR3 is TGCGCCAGCAGCTTGCAGGACAGCACAGATACGCAGTATTTT. Translation: CASSLQDSTDTQYF.

The rearrangement links TRBV19 to TRBJ2-7; 9 nucleotides agree with TRBD1. The CDR3 covers 17 residues. CDR1 is LNHDA, CDR2 SQIVND, per germline (reference sequence). The J segment lost 5 bases and the V segment lost 0 bases, leaving 11 bases of the junction unmatched. CDR3 loop: CASSIDPPGQGLDEQYF. For the CDR3, the DNA is TGTGCCAGTAGTATAGACCCCCCGGGACAGGGTCTCGACGAGCAGTACTTC.

The genes are TRBV6-5 and TRBJ2-1; 12 nucleotides agree with TRBD2. The CDR3 runs 15 residues. Germline lookup yields CDR1 MNHEY and CDR2 SVGAGI. V lost 6 bases and J lost 8; bases outside the gene matches: 8. The CDR3 loop is CASRTLAGGTDEQFF. CDR3 sequence (DNA): TGTGCCAGCAGGACACTAGCGGGGGGTACCGATGAGCAGTTCTTC.

J is TRBJ2-1 and V is TRBV5-4; maybe TRBD1 (5 bases). CDR3 length: 15 amino acids. Trimming left V 1 base short and J 5 bases short, with 13 bases between. Germline CDR1 is SGHNT and CDR2 is YYREEE (reference sequence). The CDR3 sequence is CASSLFAGFDNEQFF. The CDR3 DNA sequence: TGTGCCAGCAGCTTGTTTGCAGGGTTCGACAATGAGCAGTTCTTC.

The rearrangement links TRBV18 to TRBJ1-4, with D possibly TRBD1 on 5 matching bases. The CDR3 runs to 18 residues. CDR1 and CDR2 (germline): KGHSH, LQKENI. The germline V and J ends were trimmed by 6 bases and 8 bases, with 28 bases remaining between them. CDR3 protein: CASSHGRKPGPSTEKLFF. The CDR3, as DNA: TGTGCCAGCTCCCACGGGCGGAAGCCGGGACCATCAACCGAAAAACTGTTTTTT.

This rearrangement joins TRBV7-6 to TRBJ1-1, with 9 nucleotides matching TRBD1. This CDR3 has 16 amino acids. Germline V gives CDR1 SGHVS, CDR2 FNYEAQ. V lost 5 bases and J lost 3; bases outside the gene matches: 10. As DNA, the CDR3 is TGTGCCAGCAGCACGTTACAGGGGGCATTGGACACTGAAGCTTTCTTT. It is translated as CASSTLQGALDTEAFF.

This chain links TRBV3-1 (or the pseudogene TRBV3-2) with TRBJ2-2; D is perhaps TRBD1 or TRBD2 (5 bases each). Germline CDR1 is LGHDT and CDR2 is YNNKEL (reference sequence). V lost 1 base and J lost 2, with 8 bases in between. The CDR3 extends over 15 amino acids. This CDR3 is CASSQGDGNTGELFF. The CDR3 nucleotides are TGTGCCAGCAGCCAAGGGGACGGAAACACCGGGGAGCTGTTTTTT.

The genes are TRBV19 and TRBJ2-1; D uncertain. Germline assignment: CDR1 LNHDA and CDR2 SQIVND (reference sequence). V lost 1 base and J 10 bases, leaving 11 bases between the germline ends. This CDR3 has 13 residues. CDR3 nucleotide sequence: TGTGCCAGTAGTATAGTAGGGCCCACAGAGCAGTTCTTC. Amino acid sequence: CASSIVGPTEQFF.

The V gene is TRBV7-9, the J gene TRBJ1-1; no clear D gene. Germline V lookup: CDR1 SEHNR, CDR2 FQNEAQ (reference sequence). This CDR3 has 16 residues. Trimming took 3 bases from V and 0 from J, leaving 14 bases between them. This CDR3 reads CASSLQRLTMNTEAFF. The CDR3 DNA sequence: TGTGCCAGCAGCTTGCAAAGGTTAACTATGAACACTGAAGCTTTCTTT.

The sample holds a few counts of this clone. The chain uses TRBV11-2 and TRBJ2-3, with unresolved D. V lost 2 bases, J lost 8 bases, and 8 bases lay in between. The germline gives CDR1 SGHAT, CDR2 FQNNGV. This CDR3 is 12 amino acids long. The CDR3 sequence: CASSLLAVTQYF. The CDR3 DNA reads TGTGCCAGCAGCTTACTGGCTGTTACGCAGTATTTT. Supplemented by reference TRBV11-2 and TRBJ2-3, the full variable domain reads EAGVAQSPRYKIIEKRQSVAFWCNPISGHATLYWYQQILGQGPKLLIQFQNNGVVDDSQLPKDRFSAERLKGVDSTLKIQPAKLEDSAVYLCASSLLAVTQYFGPGTRLTVL.

The rearrangement joins TRBV7-9 to TRBJ2-3, with TRBD2 as a possible D gene (6 bases). This CDR3 has 14 amino acids. Germline loops: CDR1 SEHNR, CDR2 FQNEAQ (reference sequence). Trimming shortened V by 3 bases and J by 2 bases, and 9 bases separated the two germline ends. The CDR3 region is CASSLRGYTDTQYF. The CDR3 DNA is TGTGCCAGCAGCTTGCGGGGCTACACAGATACGCAGTATTTT.

The V and J genes are TRBV15 and TRBJ1-1, with D perhaps matching TRBD1 (5 bases). The germline V and J ends were trimmed by 1 base and 1 base, with 16 bases remaining between them. The CDR3 extends over 17 amino acids. The V gene's germline CDR1 is LNHNV and CDR2 YYDKDF (reference sequence). CDR3 nucleotide sequence: TGTGCCACCAGCAGAGGTTCAGGGCCAACGCGGAACACTGAAGCTTTCTTT. Protein product: CATSRGSGPTRNTEAFF.

The V call is TRBV12-1, the J call TRBJ2-2. TRBV12-1 corresponds to a pseudogene. The CDR3 totals 16 residues. The CDR3: CASEWLGGANTGELFF. The CDR3 DNA sequence: TGTGCCAGCGAATGGTTGGGGGGCGCGAACACCGGGGAGCTGTTTTTT.